This T cell receptor (beta chain) stems from a study of Graves' ophthalmopathy and Graves' hyperthyroidism. Study findings and constraints: The model reached 70.59% sensitivity and roughly 72% specificity for predicting ophthalmopathy progression.

Where ophthalmopathy was present, donors had moderate-to-severe activity, CAS ≥3, NOSPECS ≥4 and duration under 3 months. Orbital computed tomography, thyroid ultrasound, TRAb, serum thyroxine and clinical symptoms formed the basis of diagnosis. Germline V gene lookup returns CDR1 DFQATT and CDR2 SNEGSKA (reference sequence). Trimming cost V 2 bases and J 2 bases; bases outside gene matches: 5. CDR3 length: 15 residues. From RNA, the CDR3 regions of TCR beta chains were amplified and sequenced. Second-round multiplex PCR came after first-round RT-PCR with HTBI primers. One entry per CDR3 protein, called by TCRdb with MiXCR from the multiplex PCR reads. The table shows 360,000 or so distinct CDR3 sequences, with 15% to 20% occurring only once. About this clonotype itself: Antigen unknown.

The specimen sequenced was peripheral blood. The chain uses TRBV20-1 and TRBJ2-2, with TRBD1 identical over 7 bases. The sequence came from a woman aged 18-29 years with Graves' ophthalmopathy. This chain's CDR3 is CSARIQGINTGELFF. The CDR3 DNA sequence: TGCAGTGCTAGAATACAGGGGATTAACACCGGGGAGCTGTTTTTT.